The TCR beta chain under discussion was sequenced for a study of regulatory T cells in long-lasting Graves disease. Study details: The term persistent Graves' disease signified upward of 5 years on antithyroid drugs with positive TSH receptor antibodies.

Construction of the TCR beta libraries employed iRepertoire HTBI primers in conjunction with Arm-PCR of CDR3 regions. TCRdb called the multiplex PCR reads again in MiXCR, with one record for every CDR3 protein. The data hold more than 300,000 distinct CDR3 sequences, with about 19% observed a single time. This clonotype was seen many times. Antigen unknown. Time point of the sample: persistent/refractory GD, antithyroid drugs over 5 years with positive TRAb. PBMC RNA was the source of the TCR library. Graves' disease diagnoses used American Thyroid Association guidelines. Study-wide points: When disease was persistent, TRBV28, TRBJ1-2 and TRBJ2-5 were the favored segments.

Per the germline V gene, CDR1 is SNHLY and CDR2 is FYNNEI. The CDR3 is 15 amino acids. V lost 6 bases to trimming and J lost 6 bases; unmatched junction nucleotides: 10. The J gene is TRBJ2-2, the V gene TRBV2; 7 bases line up with TRBD1. The clonotype originates from a female donor with Graves disease. Specimen: peripheral blood mononuclear cells (PBMCs), collected when the disease was refractory, from a patient treated with antithyroid drugs. The CDR3 region is CASSRQGPVAGELFF. The CDR3 region has the DNA TGTGCCAGCAGCAGACAGGGCCCAGTCGCCGGGGAGCTGTTTTTT.